These 6 T cell receptor beta chains were all obtained from the same sample, sequenced in a study of CD8+ T cells in alopecia areata. Sequencing templates came from extracted RNA that was reverse transcribed into cDNA. Sequencing was performed with immunoSEQ multiplex PCR; in TCRdb, only in-frame clones are kept and a portion is missing. This record lists 1,500 to 2,000 clones, none seen once only, and the top ten clones contain 52%. The sequenced material came from lesional skin. The origin of the receptors is a C3H/HeJ mouse with alopecia areata. The MHC haplotype of the strain is H2-k.

A few counts support this clone. It differs at one base from a far larger clone, so likely a read error. Gene names are mouse gene names. Read coverage stops 4 residues before the CDR3 terminus; the germline J gene supplies the remainder. Other DNA sequences from this sample encode an identical CDR3 as well. The chain carries TRBV13-3 and TRBJ2-7, with TRBD1 identical over 7 bases. Germline assignment: CDR1 NNHDY and CDR2 SYVADS. The CDR3 sequence is 13 residues long. Incomplete CDR3 DNA: TGTGCTAGCAGTCCCAGGGGGAGACAT. It is translated as CASSPRGRH. The full CDR3 reads CASSPRGRHEQYF.

This clone was detected ten times or more. Mouse gene names apply. The read is 4 residues too short to cover the CDR3 end, so that end is filled in from the germline J gene. The chain carries TRBV13-2 and TRBJ2-7; D not certain. The CDR3 sequence is 13 residues long. The V gene's germline CDR1 is NNHNN and CDR2 SYGAGS (reference sequence). Partial CDR3 DNA: TGTGCCAGCGGTGATGAGCCCAGATAT. As protein: CASGDEPRY. The complete CDR3 reads CASGDEPRYEQYF.

This clone has more than one count but fewer than ten. The listed genes are named as in mouse. The sequence runs out 4 residues before the end of the CDR3; the remainder is reconstructed from the germline J gene. The chain couples TRBV29 to TRBJ2-7, with TRBD1 identical over 7 bases. The CDR3 totals 12 residues. Germline-derived CDR1 and CDR2 are MSHET and SYDVDS. The CDR3 protein is CASRGTEYEQYF. CDR3 DNA, as far as it was read: TGTGCTAGCAGGGGGACAGAATAT.

This clone was observed a few times. The genes and germline here are from mouse. With the read ending 4 residues before the CDR3 end, the germline J gene is used to fill in that end. V usage is TRBV13-3 and J usage is TRBJ2-7, with 8 bases lining up with TRBD1. CDR1 is NNHDY and CDR2 is SYVADS in the germline V gene. The CDR3 has 13 residues. CDR3 sequence reads: CASSNRGRHEQYF. The sequenced part of the CDR3 DNA is TGTGCCAGCAGCAACAGGGGGAGACAT.

This clone was found many times. The listed genes are named as in mouse. Read sequence stops 4 residues before the CDR3 end, and the germline J gene provides the missing end. V usage is TRBV19 and J usage is TRBJ2-1; 7 positions agree with TRBD1. Germline-derived CDR1 and CDR2 are FNHDT and SITEND (reference sequence). V gave up 1 base and J gave up 3 bases; unmatched junction bases: 1. This CDR3 has 14 residues. The CDR3 spells CASSINRGYAEQFF. Partial CDR3 DNA: TGTGCCAGCAGTATAAACAGGGGCTATGCT.

This clone was observed many times. One junction end does not reproduce the germline sequence, and a read error may be involved. Gene names refer to mouse genes. The read gets to within 4 residues of the CDR3 end, and the germline J gene fills in the rest. The J gene is TRBJ2-1, the V gene TRBV13-1, with TRBD1 matching 7 bases. Looked up from germline, CDR1 is NSHNY and CDR2 is SYGAGN. The CDR3 contains 15 residues. CDR3 bases read: TGTGCCAGCGGTGAAATCAGGGGGAGAGGTGCT. Translating it yields CASGEIRGRGA. The full CDR3 is CASGEIRGRGAEQFF.